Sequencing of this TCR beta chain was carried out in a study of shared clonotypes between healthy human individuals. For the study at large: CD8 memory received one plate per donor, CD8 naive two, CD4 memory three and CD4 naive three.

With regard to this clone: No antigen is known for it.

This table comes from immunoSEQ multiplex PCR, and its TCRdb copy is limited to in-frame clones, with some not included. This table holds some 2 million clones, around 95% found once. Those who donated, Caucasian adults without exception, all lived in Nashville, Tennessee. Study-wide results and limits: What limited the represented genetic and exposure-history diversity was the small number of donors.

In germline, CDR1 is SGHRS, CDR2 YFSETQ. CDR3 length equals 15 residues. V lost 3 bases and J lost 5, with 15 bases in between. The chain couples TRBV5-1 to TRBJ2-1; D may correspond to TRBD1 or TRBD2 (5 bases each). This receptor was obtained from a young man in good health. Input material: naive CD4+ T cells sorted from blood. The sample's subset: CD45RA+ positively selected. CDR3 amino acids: CASSWGPPGNNEQFF. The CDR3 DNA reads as TGCGCCAGCAGCTGGGGACCGCCGGGCAACAATGAGCAGTTCTTC. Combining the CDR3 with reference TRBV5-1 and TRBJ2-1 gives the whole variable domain KAGVTQTPRYLIKTRGQQVTLSCSPISGHRSVSWYQQTPGQGLQFLFEYFSETQRNKGNFPGRFSGRQFSNSRSEMNVSTLELGDSALYLCASSWGPPGNNEQFFGPGTRLTVL.